Detailed here is one TCR beta chain. RNA, at about 0.45 to 1 ug, was reverse transcribed with random hexamers. The TCR beta CDR3 was amplified by immunoSEQ multiplex PCR across 54 Vbeta, 13 Jbeta. From the immunoSEQ multiplex PCR reads, TCRdb called clonotypes with MiXCR, one entry per CDR3 protein. The sample includes roughly 220,000 distinct CDR3 sequences, less than 95% of them seen just once. V dropped 5 bases and J dropped 4 bases, with 6 bases sitting between them. Looked up from germline, CDR1 is LGHDT and CDR2 is YNNKEL (reference sequence). CDR3 size: 12 residues. The sample originates from a study of CD8 T cells in Susac syndrome.

The V call is TRBV3-1, the J call TRBJ1-5, with D hard to call. The TCR was taken from a human donor with Susac syndrome. Sequenced material: CD4+ T cells from PBMCs. The CDR3 protein is CASSSNNQPQHF. CDR3 sequence (DNA): TGTGCCAGCAGCAGCAATAATCAGCCCCAGCATTTT.